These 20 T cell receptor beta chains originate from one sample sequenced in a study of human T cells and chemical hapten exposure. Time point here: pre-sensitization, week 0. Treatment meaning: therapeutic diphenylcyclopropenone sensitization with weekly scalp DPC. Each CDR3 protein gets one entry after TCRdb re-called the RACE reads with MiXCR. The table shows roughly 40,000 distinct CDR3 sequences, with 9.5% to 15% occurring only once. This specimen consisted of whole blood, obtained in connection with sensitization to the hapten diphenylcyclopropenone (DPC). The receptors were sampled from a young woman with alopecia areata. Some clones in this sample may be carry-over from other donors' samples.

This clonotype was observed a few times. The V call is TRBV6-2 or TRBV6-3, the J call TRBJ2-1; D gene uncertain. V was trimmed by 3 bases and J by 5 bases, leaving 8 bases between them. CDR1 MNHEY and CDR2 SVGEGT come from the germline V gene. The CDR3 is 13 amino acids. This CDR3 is CASSYLENNEQFF. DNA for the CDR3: TGTGCCAGCAGTTATCTGGAGAACAATGAGCAGTTCTTC.

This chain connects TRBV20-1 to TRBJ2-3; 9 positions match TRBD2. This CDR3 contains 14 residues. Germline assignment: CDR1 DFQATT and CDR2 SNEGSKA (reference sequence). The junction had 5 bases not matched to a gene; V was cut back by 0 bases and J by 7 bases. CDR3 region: CSARDAGGINTQYF. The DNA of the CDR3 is TGCAGTGCTAGAGATGCGGGGGGGATAAATACGCAGTATTTT.

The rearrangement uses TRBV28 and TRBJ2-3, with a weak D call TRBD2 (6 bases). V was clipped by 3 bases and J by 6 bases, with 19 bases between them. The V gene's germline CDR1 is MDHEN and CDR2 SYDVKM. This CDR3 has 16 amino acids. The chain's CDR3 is CASSFGGLGELDTQYF. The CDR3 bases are TGTGCCAGCAGTTTCGGGGGATTAGGGGAGCTGGATACGCAGTATTTT.

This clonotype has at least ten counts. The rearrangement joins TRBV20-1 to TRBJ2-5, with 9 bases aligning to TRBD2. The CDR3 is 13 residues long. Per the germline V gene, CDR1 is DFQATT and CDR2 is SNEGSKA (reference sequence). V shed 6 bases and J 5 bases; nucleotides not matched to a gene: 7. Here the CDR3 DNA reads TGCAGTGCCCCGGGAGCGGGAGGCGAGACCCAGTACTTC. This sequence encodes CSAPGAGGETQYF.

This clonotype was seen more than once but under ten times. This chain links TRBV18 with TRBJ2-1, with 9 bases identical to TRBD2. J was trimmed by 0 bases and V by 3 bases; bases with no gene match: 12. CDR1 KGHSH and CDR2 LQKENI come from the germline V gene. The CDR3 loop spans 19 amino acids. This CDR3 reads CASSPREGPLSLSYNEQFF. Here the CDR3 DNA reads TGTGCCAGCTCACCGCGGGAGGGCCCTCTATCCCTCTCCTACAATGAGCAGTTCTTC.

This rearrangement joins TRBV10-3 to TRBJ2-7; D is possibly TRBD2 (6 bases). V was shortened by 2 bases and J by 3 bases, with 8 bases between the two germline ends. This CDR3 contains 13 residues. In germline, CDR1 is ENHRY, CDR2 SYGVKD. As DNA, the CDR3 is TGTGCCATCAGTGAGCCGACTAGCTACGAGCAGTACTTC. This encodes CAISEPTSYEQYF.

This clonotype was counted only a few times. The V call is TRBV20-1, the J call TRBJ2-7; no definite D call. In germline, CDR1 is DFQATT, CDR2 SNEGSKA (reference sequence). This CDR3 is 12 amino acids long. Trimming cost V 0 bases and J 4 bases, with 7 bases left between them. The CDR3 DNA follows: TGCAGTGCTAGAGATCAAAGGTACGAGCAGTACTTC. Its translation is CSARDQRYEQYF.

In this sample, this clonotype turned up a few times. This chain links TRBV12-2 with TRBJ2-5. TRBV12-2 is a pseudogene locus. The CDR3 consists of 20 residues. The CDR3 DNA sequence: TGTGCAAGTCGCGTAGACAGAATACTCGGAGAGGTGGGATTTGAAGAGACCCAGTACTTC. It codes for CASRVDRILGEVGFEETQYF.

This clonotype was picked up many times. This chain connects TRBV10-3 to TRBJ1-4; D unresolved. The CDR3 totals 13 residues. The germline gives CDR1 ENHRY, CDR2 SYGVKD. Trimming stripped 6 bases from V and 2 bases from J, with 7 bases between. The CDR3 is CAISQLTNEKLFF. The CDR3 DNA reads TGTGCCATCAGCCAGCTGACTAATGAAAAACTGTTTTTT.

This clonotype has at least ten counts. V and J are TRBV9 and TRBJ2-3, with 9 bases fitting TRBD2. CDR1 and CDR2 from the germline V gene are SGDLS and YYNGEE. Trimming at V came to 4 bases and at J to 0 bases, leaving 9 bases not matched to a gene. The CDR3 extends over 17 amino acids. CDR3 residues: CASSYGLAGPSTDTQYF. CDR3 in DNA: TGTGCCAGCAGCTACGGGCTAGCGGGACCAAGCACAGATACGCAGTATTTT.

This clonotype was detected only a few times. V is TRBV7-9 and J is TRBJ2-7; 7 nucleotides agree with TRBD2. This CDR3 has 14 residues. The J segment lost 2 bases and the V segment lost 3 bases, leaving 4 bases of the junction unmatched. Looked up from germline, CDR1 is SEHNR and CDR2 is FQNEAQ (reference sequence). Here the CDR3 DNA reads TGTGCCAGCAGCTTCGAGACTAGCCCCTACGAGCAGTACTTC. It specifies CASSFETSPYEQYF.

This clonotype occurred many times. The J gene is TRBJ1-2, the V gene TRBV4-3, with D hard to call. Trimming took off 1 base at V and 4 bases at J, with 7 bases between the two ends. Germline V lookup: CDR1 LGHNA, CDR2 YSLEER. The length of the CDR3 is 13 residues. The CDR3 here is CASSQGLRYGYTF. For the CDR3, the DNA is TGCGCCAGCAGCCAAGGGTTACGCTATGGCTACACCTTC.

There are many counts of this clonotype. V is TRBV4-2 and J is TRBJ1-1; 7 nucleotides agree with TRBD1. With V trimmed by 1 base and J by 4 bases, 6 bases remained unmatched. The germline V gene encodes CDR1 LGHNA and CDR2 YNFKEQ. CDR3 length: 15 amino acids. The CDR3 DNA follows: TGTGCCAGCAGCCAAGCAGACAGGGCGGGCACTGAAGCTTTCTTT. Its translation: CASSQADRAGTEAFF.

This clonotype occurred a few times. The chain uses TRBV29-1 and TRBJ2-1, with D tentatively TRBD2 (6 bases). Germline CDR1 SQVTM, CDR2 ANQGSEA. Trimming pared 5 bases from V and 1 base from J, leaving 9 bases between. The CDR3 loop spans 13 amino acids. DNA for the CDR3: TGCAGCGTTATGGCGGGATCCTACAATGAGCAGTTCTTC. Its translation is CSVMAGSYNEQFF.

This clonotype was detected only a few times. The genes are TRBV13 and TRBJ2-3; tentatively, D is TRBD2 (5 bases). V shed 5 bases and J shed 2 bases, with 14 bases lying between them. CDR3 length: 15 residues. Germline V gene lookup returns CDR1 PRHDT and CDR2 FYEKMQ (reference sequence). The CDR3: CASSRLRRDTDTQYF. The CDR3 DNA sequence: TGTGCCAGCAGCCGCCTTAGACGGGACACAGATACGCAGTATTTT.

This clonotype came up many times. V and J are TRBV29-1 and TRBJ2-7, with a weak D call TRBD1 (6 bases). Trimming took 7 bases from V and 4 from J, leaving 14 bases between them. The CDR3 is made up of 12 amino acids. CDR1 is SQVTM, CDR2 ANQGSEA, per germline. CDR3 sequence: CSASGTQYEQYF. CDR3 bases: TGCAGCGCCTCCGGGACACAATACGAGCAGTACTTC.

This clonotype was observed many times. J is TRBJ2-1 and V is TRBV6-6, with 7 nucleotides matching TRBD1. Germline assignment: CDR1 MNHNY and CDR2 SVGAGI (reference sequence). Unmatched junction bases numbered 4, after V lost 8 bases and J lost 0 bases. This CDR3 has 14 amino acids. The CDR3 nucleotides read TGTGCCAGCCTCAGGGGGAGCTCCTACAATGAGCAGTTCTTC. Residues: CASLRGSSYNEQFF.

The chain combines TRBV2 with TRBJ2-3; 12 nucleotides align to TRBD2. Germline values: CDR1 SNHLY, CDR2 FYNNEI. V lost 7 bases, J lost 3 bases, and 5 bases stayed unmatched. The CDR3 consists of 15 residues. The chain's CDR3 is CASKSTSGSTDTQYF. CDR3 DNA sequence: TGTGCCAGCAAATCGACTAGCGGGAGTACAGATACGCAGTATTTT. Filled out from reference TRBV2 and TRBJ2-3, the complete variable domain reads EPEVTQTPSHQVTQMGQEVILRCVPISNHLYFYWYRQILGQKVEFLVSFYNNEISEKSEIFDDQFSVERPDGSNFTLKIRSTKLEDSAMYFCASKSTSGSTDTQYFGPGTRLTVL.

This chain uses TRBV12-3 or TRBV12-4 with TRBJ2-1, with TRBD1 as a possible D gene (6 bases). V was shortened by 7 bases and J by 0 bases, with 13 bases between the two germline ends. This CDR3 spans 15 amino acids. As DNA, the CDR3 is TGTGCCAGCACTCCCGACAGGAGCTCCTACAATGAGCAGTTCTTC. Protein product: CASTPDRSSYNEQFF.

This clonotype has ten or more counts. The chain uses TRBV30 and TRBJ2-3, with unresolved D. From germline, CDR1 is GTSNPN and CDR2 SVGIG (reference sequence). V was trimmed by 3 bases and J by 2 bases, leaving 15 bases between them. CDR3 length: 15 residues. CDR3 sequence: CAWSPKVGYTDTQYF. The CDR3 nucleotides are TGTGCCTGGAGCCCTAAAGTGGGGTACACAGATACGCAGTATTTT.